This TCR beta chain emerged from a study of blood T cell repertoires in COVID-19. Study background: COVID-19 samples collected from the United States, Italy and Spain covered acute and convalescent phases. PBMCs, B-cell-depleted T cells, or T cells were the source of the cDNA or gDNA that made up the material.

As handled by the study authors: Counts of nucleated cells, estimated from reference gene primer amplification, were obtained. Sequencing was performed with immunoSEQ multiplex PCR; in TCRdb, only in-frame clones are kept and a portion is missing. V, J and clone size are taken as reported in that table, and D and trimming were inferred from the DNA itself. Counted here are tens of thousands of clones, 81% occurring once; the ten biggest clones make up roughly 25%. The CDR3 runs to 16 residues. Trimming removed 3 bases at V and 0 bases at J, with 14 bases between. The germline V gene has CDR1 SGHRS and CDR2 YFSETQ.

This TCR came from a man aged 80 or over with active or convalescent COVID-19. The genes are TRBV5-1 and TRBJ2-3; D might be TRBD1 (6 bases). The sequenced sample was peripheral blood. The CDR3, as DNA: TGCGCCAGCAGCTCGCGACAGGACTCTAGCACAGATACGCAGTATTTT. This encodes CASSSRQDSSTDTQYF.